This T cell receptor (beta chain) was identified during a study of blood T cells in healthy people across ages. Study-wide results and caveats: It was held that diversity estimates obtained from one million T cells represented underestimates. Changes in expanded clonotypes were possibly confounded, as the CMV status of donors was unknown.

A word on this clonotype: Its target is not known.

Germline V gene data show CDR1 as SGHRS and CDR2 as YFSETQ. The CDR3 runs to 12 residues. The ends were cut back, 1 base at V and 5 bases at J, with 5 bases in the middle. PCR was performed a second time for roughly 6 to 12 cycles using a sample-barcoded 5' primer and a J-beta primer mix. A template-switch adaptor with 12 random nucleotides tagged each cDNA molecule. TCRdb passed the 5' RACE reads through MiXCR, listing each CDR3 protein once. The sample consists of fewer than 800,000 distinct CDR3 sequences, about half of them appearing once. This receptor was identified in a woman aged 55-75 years in good health. The chain uses TRBV5-1 and TRBJ2-3; D not resolved. Specimen: blood. As DNA, the CDR3 is TGCGCCAGCAGCTTGTTGCAAGATACGCAGTATTTT. It is translated as CASSLLQDTQYF.